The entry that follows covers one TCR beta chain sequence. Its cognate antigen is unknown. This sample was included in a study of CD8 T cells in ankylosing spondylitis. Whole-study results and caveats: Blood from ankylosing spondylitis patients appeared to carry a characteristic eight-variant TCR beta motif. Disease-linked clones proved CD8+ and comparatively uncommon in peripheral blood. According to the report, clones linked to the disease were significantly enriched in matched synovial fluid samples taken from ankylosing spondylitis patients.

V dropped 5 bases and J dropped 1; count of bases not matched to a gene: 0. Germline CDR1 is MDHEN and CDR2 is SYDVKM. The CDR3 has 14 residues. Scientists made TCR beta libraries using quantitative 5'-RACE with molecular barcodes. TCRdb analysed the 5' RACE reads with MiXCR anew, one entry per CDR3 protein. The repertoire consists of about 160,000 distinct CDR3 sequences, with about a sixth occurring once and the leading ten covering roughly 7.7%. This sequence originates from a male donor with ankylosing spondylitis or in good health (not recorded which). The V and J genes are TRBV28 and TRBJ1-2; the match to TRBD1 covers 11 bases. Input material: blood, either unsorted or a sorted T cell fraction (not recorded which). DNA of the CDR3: TGTGCCAGCAGTGGGACAGGGGGTAACTATGGCTACACCTTC. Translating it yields CASSGTGGNYGYTF.